These 11 T cell receptor beta chains were sequenced from one sample in a study of identical twins listed by TCRdb under 2016. Libraries were constructed by 5' RACE. The instrument was an Illumina HiSeq 2000. Using fastp trimming at Q25 and MiXCR clonotype assembly, TCRdb reanalyzed the public sequencing data and kept in-frame beta chains. Rows matching on CDR3 protein sequence are summarized as one entry with the most common DNA and genes. This sample is represented by 250,000 to 300,000 distinct CDR3 sequences; 8% to 9.5% of them were singletons. Of the sample, about 7.1% falls within the top ten clones. These data were also filed under a second study, of yellow fever vaccine responses in identical twins.

The specimen sequenced was CD8+ T cells sorted from blood. These receptors came from a woman under 30 in good health.

The chain combines TRBV7-2 with TRBJ2-7; D tentatively reads TRBD1 or TRBD2 (5 bases each). V lost 5 bases and J 4 bases, leaving 21 bases between the germline ends. In germline, CDR1 is SGHTA, CDR2 FQGNSA. The CDR3 loop spans 16 amino acids. CDR3 loop: CASSLVSGPRDYEQYF. In DNA form, the CDR3 reads TGTGCCAGCAGCCTCGTTTCGGGGCCGAGAGATTACGAGCAGTACTTC. Filled out from reference TRBV7-2 and TRBJ2-7, the complete variable domain reads GAGVSQSPSNKVTEKGKDVELRCDPISGHTALYWYRQSLGQGLEFLIYFQGNSAPDKSGLPSDRFSAERTGGSVSTLTIQRTQQEDSAVYLCASSLVSGPRDYEQYFGPGTRLTVT.

This clonotype turned up a few times. This chain links TRBV29-1 with TRBJ1-1; possibly TRBD1 for D (5 bases). The CDR3 loop spans 12 amino acids. V lost 3 bases, J lost 6 bases, and 11 bases lay in between. Germline V gives CDR1 SQVTM, CDR2 ANQGSEA. Written as DNA, the CDR3 is TGCAGCGTTGAGGGGGAAAGGCCTGAAGCTTTCTTT. It yields the protein CSVEGERPEAFF.

This clonotype was picked up many times. The chain carries TRBV29-1 and TRBJ2-7, with D perhaps assigned TRBD1 or TRBD2 (5 bases each). Per the germline V gene, CDR1 is SQVTM and CDR2 is ANQGSEA. CDR3 length equals 14 residues. Trimming removed 4 bases from V and 0 bases from J, with 13 bases in between. CDR3 protein: CSVVPGTGSYEQYF. CDR3 bases: TGCAGCGTTGTTCCTGGGACCGGCTCCTACGAGCAGTACTTC.

CDR3 amino acids: CSARWRLAGDVDEQFF. As DNA, the CDR3 is TGCAGTGCTAGATGGCGACTAGCGGGTGATGTGGATGAGCAGTTCTTC. V usage is TRBV20-1 and J usage is TRBJ2-1, with TRBD2 identical over 10 bases. The trim removed 2 bases at V and 8 bases at J, leaving 12 bases unmatched. In germline, CDR1 is DFQATT, CDR2 SNEGSKA (reference sequence). CDR3 length: 16 amino acids.

This clonotype was seen more than once but under ten times. The V call is TRBV5-6, the J call TRBJ2-1, with a tentative D call TRBD2 (5 bases). Germline loops: CDR1 SGHDT, CDR2 YYEEEE. Deletions cut 3 bases from V and 6 bases from J, with 16 bases between. CDR3 length: 15 amino acids. CDR3 in DNA: TGTGCCAGCAGCTGGATCAGCGGAGCAGCCAATGAGCAGTTCTTC. It translates to CASSWISGAANEQFF.

This clonotype has more than one count but fewer than ten. The genes are TRBV7-2 and TRBJ2-2; 7 bases fit TRBD2. V dropped 6 bases and J dropped 8; count of bases not matched to a gene: 12. The germline V gene encodes CDR1 SGHTA and CDR2 FQGNSA. This CDR3 region has 15 residues. CDR3 sequence (DNA): TGTGCCAGCAGTTTACGGTTGCGGGAGCCGGGGGAGCTGTTTTTT. Translation: CASSLRLREPGELFF.

Comments on this clonotype: Compared with germline, one end of the junction differs, possibly owing to a read error. This chain links TRBV6-5 with TRBJ2-7, with D possibly matching TRBD1 (6 bases). The germline V gene encodes CDR1 MNHEY and CDR2 SVGAGI. CDR3 length: 14 residues. CDR3 nucleotide sequence: TGTGCCAGCAGTTACTCGGTCGAGTTGGCAGGGGCAAACTTC. It specifies CASSYSVELAGANF.

This clonotype was counted ten times or more. At one of its ends the junction is not consistent with the germline gene, which may arise from a read error. The chain uses TRBV7-9 and TRBJ2-7, with D perhaps TRBD2 (6 bases). Germline V gene lookup returns CDR1 SEHNR and CDR2 FQNEAQ (reference sequence). The CDR3 is made up of 13 amino acids. CDR3 sequence reads: CASSLDGGYEQYF. The CDR3 bases are TGTGCCAGCAGTTTAGACGGGGGCTACGAGCAGTACTTC. The variable domain in full, with the rest retrieved from reference TRBV7-9 and TRBJ2-7, is DTGVSQNPRHKITKRGQNVTFRCDPISEHNRLYWYRQTLGQGPEFLTYFQNEAQLEKSRLLSDRFSAERPKGSFSTLEIQRTEQGDSAMYLCASSLDGGYEQYFGPGTRLTVT.

This clonotype was picked up a small number of times. The chain carries TRBV7-6 and TRBJ1-1, with D hard to call. Trimming took 2 bases from V and 6 from J, leaving 13 bases between them. CDR3 size: 14 residues. Germline assignment: CDR1 SGHVS and CDR2 FNYEAQ. CDR3 protein: CASSLRYGMSEAFF. The CDR3 region has the DNA TGTGCCAGCAGCTTAAGGTATGGGATGTCTGAAGCTTTCTTT.

The table lists this clonotype with a few counts. The chain joins TRBV21-1 to TRBJ2-1. TRBV21-1 is annotated as a pseudogene. The CDR3 sequence is 16 residues long. The CDR3, as DNA: TGTGCCAGCAGCAAAGTGTCACCCGTCTCCTACAATGAGCAGTTCTTC. Its translation: CASSKVSPVSYNEQFF.

This clonotype was counted only a few times. The V gene is TRBV9, the J gene TRBJ2-1; 9 bases align to TRBD2. This CDR3 is built from 15 residues. Germline trimming cut 0 bases from V and 6 bases from J; bases unmatched to any gene: 4. Per germline, CDR1 SGDLS and CDR2 YYNGEE. CDR3 residues: CASSVGAGGGNEQFF. CDR3 DNA sequence: TGTGCCAGCAGCGTAGGGGCGGGGGGGGGCAATGAGCAGTTCTTC.